The clone carrying this T cell receptor beta chain was seen only a few times. The antigen is unknown. The same CDR3 arises from other DNA sequences in this sample as well. These data are taken from a study of beta chain features in type 1 diabetes. Whole-study results and caveats: In every one of the four CD4+ subsets, TCRB CDR3s were moderately but significantly shorter in Type 1 diabetes patients.

V was trimmed by 2 bases and J by 5 bases, leaving 9 bases between them. Germline V CDR1 and CDR2: MNHEY, SVGAGI. CDR3 length equals 13 residues. Isolated RNA was reverse transcribed in full, so expressed TCRB transcripts were sequenced. Assay used: immunoSEQ multiplex PCR; TCRdb lists only in-frame clones, some missing. This sample has around 130,000 clones; approximately 10% occur once, and the top ten carry approximately 0.7%. The sequencing input was central memory CD4+ T cells from blood. This chain links TRBV6-5 with TRBJ1-1, with D maybe TRBD1 (5 bases). This receptor was obtained from a man aged 25-45 years with type 1 diabetes. CDR3 coding DNA: TGTGCCAGCAGTTACGACCGGGGGACTGAAGCTTTCTTT. Translation gives CASSYDRGTEAFF.